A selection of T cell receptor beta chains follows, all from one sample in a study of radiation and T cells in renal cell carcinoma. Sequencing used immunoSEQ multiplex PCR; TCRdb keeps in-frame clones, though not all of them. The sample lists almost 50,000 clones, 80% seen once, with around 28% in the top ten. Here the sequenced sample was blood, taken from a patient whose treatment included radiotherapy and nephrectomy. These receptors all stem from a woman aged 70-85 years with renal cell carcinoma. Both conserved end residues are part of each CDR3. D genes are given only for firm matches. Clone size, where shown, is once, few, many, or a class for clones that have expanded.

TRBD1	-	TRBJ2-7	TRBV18	TGTGCCAGCTCCCCGGACAGGGACGAGCAGTACTTC	CASSPDRDEQYF
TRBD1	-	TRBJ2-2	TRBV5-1	TGCGCCAGCAGCGCGGGACAGGGCGCGAACACCGGGGAGCTGTTTTTT	CASSAGQGANTGELFF
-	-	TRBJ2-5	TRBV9	TGTGCCAGCAGCGTAGACGGGTCACAAGAGACCCAGTACTTC	CASSVDGSQETQYF
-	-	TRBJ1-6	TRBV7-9	TGTGCCACCTCCCGGGGGGGCAATTCACCCCTCCACTTT	CATSRGGNSPLHF
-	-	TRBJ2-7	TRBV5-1	TGCGCCAGCAGTGAACAGTACGAGCAGTACTTC	CASSEQYEQYF
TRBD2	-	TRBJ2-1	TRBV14	TGTGCCAGCAGCCAAGGGAATCCTAGCGGGAGCTACAATGAGCAGTTCTTC	CASSQGNPSGSYNEQFF
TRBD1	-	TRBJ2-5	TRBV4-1	TGCGCCAGCAGCCCCGGCGGGACAGGGCTCCAAGAGACCCAGTACTTC	CASSPGGTGLQETQYF
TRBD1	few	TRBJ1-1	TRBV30	TGTGCCTGGTCAGGACAGGGTTACACTGAAGCTTTCTTT	CAWSGQGYTEAFF
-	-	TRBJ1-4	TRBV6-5	TGTGCCAGCAGTTACGGGGGAAGAAGTGAAAAACTGTTTTTT	CASSYGGRSEKLFF
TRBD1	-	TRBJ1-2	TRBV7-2	TGTGCCAGCAGCCCGGTTTGGGGACAGGGGGCGGGTGGCTACACCTTC	CASSPVWGQGAGGYTF
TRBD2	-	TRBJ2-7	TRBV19	TGTGCCAGTACCCCGGGACTAGCGGGAAACGAGCAGTACTTC	CASTPGLAGNEQYF
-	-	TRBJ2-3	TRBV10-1	TGCGCCAGCAGTGAGTCCGGCGGGTACGGAGATACGCAGTATTTT	CASSESGGYGDTQYF
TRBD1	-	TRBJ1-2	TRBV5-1	TGCGCCAGCAGCTTGACAGGGGAGGACGGCTACACCTTC	CASSLTGEDGYTF
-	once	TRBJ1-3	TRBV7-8	TGTGCCAGCAGCTTAGCCAGGGTTGATCTCTGGAGAAACACCATATATTTT	CASSLARVDLWRNTIYF
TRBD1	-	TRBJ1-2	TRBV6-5	TGTGCCAGCAGTTACGAGGGGGCCTATGGCTACACCTTC	CASSYEGAYGYTF
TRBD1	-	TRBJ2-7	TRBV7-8	TGTGCCAGCAGGGATACAGGGGGCACCTACGAGCAGTACTTC	CASRDTGGTYEQYF
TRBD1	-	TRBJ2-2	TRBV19	TGTGCCAGTAGCCCAGGGGGCCGGAAAACCGGGGAGCTGTTTTTT	CASSPGGRKTGELFF
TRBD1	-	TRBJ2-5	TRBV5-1	TGCGCCAGCAGTGCAGGGGGAGAGACCCAGTACTTC	CASSAGGETQYF
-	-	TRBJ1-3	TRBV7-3	TGTGCCAGCAGCTTGGGGGACTCTGGAAACACCATATATTTT	CASSLGDSGNTIYF